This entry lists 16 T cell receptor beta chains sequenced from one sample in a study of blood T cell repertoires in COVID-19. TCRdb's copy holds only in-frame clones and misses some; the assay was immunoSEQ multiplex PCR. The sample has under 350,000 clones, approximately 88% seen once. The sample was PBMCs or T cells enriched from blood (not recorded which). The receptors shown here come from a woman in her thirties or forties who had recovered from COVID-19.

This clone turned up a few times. The CDR3 protein is CASSLREVGELFF. The DNA for the CDR3 is TGTGCCAGCAGTTTGAGGGAAGTGGGGGAGCTGTTTTTT. The chain couples TRBV12-3 or TRBV12-4 to TRBJ2-2; perhaps TRBD2 as D (5 bases). The CDR3 loop spans 13 amino acids. V gave up 3 bases and J gave up 8 bases, with 10 bases separating them.

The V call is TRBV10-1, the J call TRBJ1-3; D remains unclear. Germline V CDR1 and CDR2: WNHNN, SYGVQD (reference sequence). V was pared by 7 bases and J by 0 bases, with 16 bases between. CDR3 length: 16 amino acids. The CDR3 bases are TGCGCCAGCATTCGAGGGCCTCCGAGCTCTGGAAACACCATATATTTT. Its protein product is CASIRGPPSSGNTIYF.

DNA of the CDR3: TGTGCCAGCAGTTTTAGGTCCGGAGGTCATAATCAGCCCCAGCATTTT. Translated: CASSFRSGGHNQPQHF. The J gene is TRBJ1-5, the V gene TRBV3-1 (or the pseudogene TRBV3-2); no clear D gene. This CDR3 region has 16 residues. Germline CDR1 is LGHDT and CDR2 is YNNKEL (reference sequence). Trimming stripped 6 bases from V and 4 bases from J, with 19 bases between.

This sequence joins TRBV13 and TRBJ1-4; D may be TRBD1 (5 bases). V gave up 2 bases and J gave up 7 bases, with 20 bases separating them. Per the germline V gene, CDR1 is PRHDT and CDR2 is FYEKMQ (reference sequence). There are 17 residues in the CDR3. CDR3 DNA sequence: TGTGCCAGCAGCTTAAGGGGTCAGGGCAGGAACCTTGAAAAACTGTTTTTT. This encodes CASSLRGQGRNLEKLFF.

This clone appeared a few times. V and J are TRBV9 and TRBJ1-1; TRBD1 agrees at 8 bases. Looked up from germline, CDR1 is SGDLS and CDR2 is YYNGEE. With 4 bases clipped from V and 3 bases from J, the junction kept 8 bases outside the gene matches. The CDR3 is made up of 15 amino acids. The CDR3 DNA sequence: TGTGCCAGCAGCCCGGAAGCAGGGGGCCACACTGAAGCTTTCTTT. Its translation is CASSPEAGGHTEAFF.

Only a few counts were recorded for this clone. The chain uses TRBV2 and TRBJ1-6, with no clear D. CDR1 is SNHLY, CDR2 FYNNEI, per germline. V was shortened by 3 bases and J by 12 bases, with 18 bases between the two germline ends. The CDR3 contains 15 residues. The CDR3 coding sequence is TGTGCCAGCAGTGATGACGCCACCCGGGTTCGACCCCTCCACTTT. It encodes CASSDDATRVRPLHF.

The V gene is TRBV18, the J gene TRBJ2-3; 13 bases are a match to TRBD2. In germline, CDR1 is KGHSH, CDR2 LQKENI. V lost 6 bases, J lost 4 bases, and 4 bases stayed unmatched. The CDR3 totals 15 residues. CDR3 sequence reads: CASSPGLAGPDTQYF. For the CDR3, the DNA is TGTGCCAGCTCCCCGGGACTAGCGGGGCCAGATACGCAGTATTTT.

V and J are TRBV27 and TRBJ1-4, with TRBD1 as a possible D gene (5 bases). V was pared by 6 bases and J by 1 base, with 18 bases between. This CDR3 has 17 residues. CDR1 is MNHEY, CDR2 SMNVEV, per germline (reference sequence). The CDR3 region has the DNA TGTGCCAGCAGGCTTTGGGGCCGCGGGGAAACTAATGAAAAACTGTTTTTT. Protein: CASRLWGRGETNEKLFF.

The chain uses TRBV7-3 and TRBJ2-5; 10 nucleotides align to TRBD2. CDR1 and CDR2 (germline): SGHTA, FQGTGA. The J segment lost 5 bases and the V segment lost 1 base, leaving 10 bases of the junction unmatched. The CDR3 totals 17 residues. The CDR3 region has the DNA TGTGCCAGCAGCTTAATTGTGGGGCTAGCGGGAGTGGAGACCCAGTACTTC. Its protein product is CASSLIVGLAGVETQYF.

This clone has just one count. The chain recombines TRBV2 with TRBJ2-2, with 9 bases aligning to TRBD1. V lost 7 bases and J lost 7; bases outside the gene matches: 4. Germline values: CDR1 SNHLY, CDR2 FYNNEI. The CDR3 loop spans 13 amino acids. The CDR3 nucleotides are TGTGCCAGCAAGGGACAGGGAGTCGGGGAGCTGTTTTTT. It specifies CASKGQGVGELFF.

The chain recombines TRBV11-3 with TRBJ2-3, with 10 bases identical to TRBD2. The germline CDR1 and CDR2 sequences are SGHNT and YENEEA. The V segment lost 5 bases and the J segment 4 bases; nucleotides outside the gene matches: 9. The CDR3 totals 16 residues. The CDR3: CASSTSSGGGADTQYF. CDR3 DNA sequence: TGTGCCAGCAGCACATCTAGCGGGGGTGGTGCAGATACGCAGTATTTT.

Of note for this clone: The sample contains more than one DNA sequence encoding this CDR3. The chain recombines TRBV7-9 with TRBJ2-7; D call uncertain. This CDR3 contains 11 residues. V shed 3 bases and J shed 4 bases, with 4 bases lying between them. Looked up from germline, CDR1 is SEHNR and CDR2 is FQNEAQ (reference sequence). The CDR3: CASSLRYEQYF. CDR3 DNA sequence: TGTGCCAGCAGCTTGCGATACGAGCAGTACTTC. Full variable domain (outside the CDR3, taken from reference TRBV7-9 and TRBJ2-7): DTGVSQNPRHKITKRGQNVTFRCDPISEHNRLYWYRQTLGQGPEFLTYFQNEAQLEKSRLLSDRFSAERPKGSFSTLEIQRTEQGDSAMYLCASSLRYEQYFGPGTRLTVT.

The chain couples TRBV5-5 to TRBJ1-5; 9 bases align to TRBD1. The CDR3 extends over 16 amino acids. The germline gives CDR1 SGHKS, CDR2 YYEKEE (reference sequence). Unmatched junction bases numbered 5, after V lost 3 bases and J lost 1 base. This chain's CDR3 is CASSYTGTGSNQPQHF. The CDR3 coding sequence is TGTGCCAGCAGCTATACCGGGACAGGGAGCAATCAGCCCCAGCATTTT.

As DNA, the CDR3 is TGTGCCATCAGAGCCGGGACAGGGGGCCGTACTGAAGCTTTCTTT. Amino acid sequence: CAIRAGTGGRTEAFF. The chain carries TRBV10-3 and TRBJ1-1, with 12 bases lining up with TRBD1. The trim removed 6 bases at V and 5 bases at J, leaving 7 bases unmatched. Germline-derived CDR1 and CDR2 are ENHRY and SYGVKD. CDR3 length equals 15 residues.

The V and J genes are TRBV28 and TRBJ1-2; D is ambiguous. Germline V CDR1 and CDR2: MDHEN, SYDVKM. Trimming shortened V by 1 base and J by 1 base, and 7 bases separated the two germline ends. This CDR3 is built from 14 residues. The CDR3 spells CASSLFSGNYGYTF. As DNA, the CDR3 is TGTGCCAGCAGTTTATTCTCGGGTAACTATGGCTACACCTTC.

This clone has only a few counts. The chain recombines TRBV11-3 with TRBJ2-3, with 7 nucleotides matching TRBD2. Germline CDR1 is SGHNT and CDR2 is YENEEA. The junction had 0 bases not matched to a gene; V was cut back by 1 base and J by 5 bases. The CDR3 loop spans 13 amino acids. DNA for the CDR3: TGTGCCAGCAGCTTAGGGGAGGGAGATACGCAGTATTTT. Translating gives CASSLGEGDTQYF.